This T cell receptor (beta chain) originates from a study of shared clonotypes between healthy human individuals. Germline V gives CDR1 SGHAT, CDR2 FQNNGV. Trimming took off 0 bases at V and 3 bases at J, with 12 bases between the two ends. CDR3 length: 15 amino acids. Sequenced by immunoSEQ multiplex PCR; TCRdb stores in-frame clones only, minus some. The table has roughly 2.5 million clones, just over 90% seen once. This receptor was taken from a man younger than 35 in good health. Sequences were obtained from naive CD4+ T cells sorted from blood. Subset reported: CD45RA+ positively selected. This rearrangement joins TRBV11-2 to TRBJ2-7; possibly TRBD1 or TRBD2 for D (5 bases each). The CDR3 protein is CASSLDHTGGYEQYF. The CDR3 bases are TGTGCCAGCAGCTTAGATCACACAGGAGGCTACGAGCAGTACTTC.